This T cell receptor (beta chain) stems from a study of OX40 agonist ivuxolimab in advanced cancers. This clone is labeled medium-sized. Trimming cost V 2 bases and J 0 bases; bases outside gene matches: 8. Germline V lookup: CDR1 LGHNA, CDR2 YNFKEQ. The CDR3 is made up of 17 amino acids. Assay used: immunoSEQ multiplex PCR; TCRdb lists only in-frame clones, some missing. The sample records roughly 30,000 clones, around 82% being singletons. The input for sequencing was CD4+ or CD8+ T cells sorted from blood, taken in a trial of the OX40 agonist ivuxolimab. The V and J genes are TRBV4-2 and TRBJ2-3, with TRBD1 matching 7 bases. The source of this sequence is an adult with an advanced solid tumor such as melanoma, head and neck, liver or kidney cancer. CDR3 residues: CASSQTGTVSSTDTQYF. CDR3 sequence (DNA): TGTGCCAGCAGCCAAACCGGGACAGTTTCTAGCACAGATACGCAGTATTTT.